This T cell receptor beta chain was found in a study of blood T cell repertoires in COVID-19. Clones were read by immunoSEQ multiplex PCR, and TCRdb kept only the in-frame ones, dropping some. The sample includes about 300,000 clones, roughly 86% of them seen just once. CDR1 is KGHDR and CDR2 is SFDVKD in the germline V gene. The CDR3 consists of 14 residues. V gave up 4 bases and J gave up 5 bases; unmatched junction bases: 4. Sequenced input: PBMCs or T cells enriched from blood (not recorded which). This sequence joins TRBV24-1 and TRBJ2-7; 10 positions match TRBD1. This TCR was sampled from a woman aged 45-60 years who had been exposed to COVID-19. The CDR3: CATSEQGQGNEQYF. CDR3 DNA sequence: TGTGCCACCAGTGAGCAGGGACAGGGGAACGAGCAGTACTTC.